The rows below give T cell receptor beta chains drawn from one sample of a study of T cell responses to AZD1222 COVID-19 vaccine. The repertoire was sequenced with immunoSEQ multiplex PCR; TCRdb's copy has only in-frame clones and lacks some. The sample lists 75,000 to 100,000 clones; around 89% were seen once. This material consisted of peripheral blood, taken on day 0 of AZD1222 vaccination. Receptors originate from an adult in good health. The CDR3 runs from the conserved cysteine through the conserved F or W. D genes are given only for firm matches. Size is stated for part of the rows, as once, few or many counts, or as a class when the clone is expanded.

J gene	D gene	V gene	clone size	CDR3 DNA	CDR3 protein
TRBJ1-2	NA	TRBV28	NA	TGTGCCAGCAGTTTATCCCCAGGGAGTGGCTATGGCTACACCTTC	CASSLSPGSGYGYTF
TRBJ2-7	NA	TRBV6-5	NA	TGTGCCAGCAGACCGCACCAGGGAGACTACGAGCAGTACTTC	CASRPHQGDYEQYF
TRBJ1-6	NA	TRBV5-6	NA	TGTGCCAGCAGCGCGACAGGTGCCACCTATAATTCACCCCTCCACTTT	CASSATGATYNSPLHF
TRBJ1-1	NA	TRBV18	NA	TGTGCCAGCTCACCAGGCAGGAACACTGAAGCTTTCTTT	CASSPGRNTEAFF
TRBJ2-7	TRBD2	TRBV3-1/TRBV3-2	NA	TGTGCCAGCAGCCAAGATTTTGGGGGAGGGGCCATCGAGCAGTACTTC	CASSQDFGGGAIEQYF
TRBJ2-5	TRBD2	TRBV7-3	NA	TGTGCCAGCAGCGCCCAGGGACTAGCGCTAGAGACCCAGTACTTC	CASSAQGLALETQYF
TRBJ1-6	TRBD1	TRBV12-3/TRBV12-4	once	TGTGCCAGCAGCCTGGGACAGGGGATTACCCTCCACTTT	CASSLGQGITLHF
TRBJ1-3	NA	TRBV6-2/TRBV6-3	NA	TGTGCCAGCAGTTACTCTCTCGGGCAGGGCGCCTCTGGAAACACCATATATTTT	CASSYSLGQGASGNTIYF
TRBJ1-2	NA	TRBV10-2	NA	TGCGCCAGCAGTGACATTAGGGGCGCAGGCTATGGCTACACCTTC	CASSDIRGAGYGYTF
TRBJ2-2	NA	TRBV5-6	NA	TGTGCCAGCAGCTTGTATTATCTAGGGCCGGGCACCGGGGAGCTGTTTTTT	CASSLYYLGPGTGELFF
TRBJ1-5	TRBD1	TRBV3-1/TRBV3-2	NA	TGTGCCAGCAGCCAAGAAAGGACAGGGGATAGCAATCAGCCCCAGCATTTT	CASSQERTGDSNQPQHF
TRBJ1-1	NA	TRBV6-5	NA	TGTGCCAGCAGTCTGGCATCGAACACTGAAGCTTTCTTT	CASSLASNTEAFF
TRBJ1-6	NA	TRBV2	NA	TGTGCCAGCAGAGAGAGGAATCGGAATTCACCCCTCCACTTT	CASRERNRNSPLHF
TRBJ1-2	NA	TRBV7-9	NA	TGTGCCAGCAGGCCTGGACTGGTTGTGGGAGGCTATGGCTACACCTTC	CASRPGLVVGGYGYTF
TRBJ2-1	TRBD1	TRBV11-3	NA	TGTGCCAGCAGCTTAAACAGGGGTGGCGGTGAGCAGTTCTTC	CASSLNRGGGEQFF
TRBJ2-1	TRBD2	TRBV9	NA	TGTGCCAGCAGCGTAGCGGGAGGGCCTCACAATGAGCAGTTCTTC	CASSVAGGPHNEQFF
TRBJ1-5	NA	TRBV7-2	few	TGTGCCAGCAGCGGGAACAGGGATCAGCCCCAGCATTTT	CASSGNRDQPQHF
TRBJ2-7	TRBD1	TRBV27	NA	TGTGCCAGCCCTCCTCCCGGGACAGGGGGCTACGAGCAGTACTTC	CASPPPGTGGYEQYF
TRBJ2-1	TRBD2	TRBV6-4	NA	TGTGCCAGCAGTGGCGGCGGGGGAGCGGGAAATGAGCAGTTCTTC	CASSGGGGAGNEQFF
TRBJ1-2	TRBD1	TRBV10-3	NA	TGTGCCATCAGTGAGTCTTATGACAGGGGGTATGGCTACACCTTC	CAISESYDRGYGYTF
TRBJ2-2	TRBD2	TRBV3-1/TRBV3-2	NA	TGTGCCAGCAGCCAAGTTGCGGGAGGGCCGAACACCGGGGAGCTGTTTTTT	CASSQVAGGPNTGELFF
TRBJ2-4	TRBD1	TRBV6-2/TRBV6-3	NA	TGTGCCAGCAGTCACCGGGACAGAAACATTCAGTACTTC	CASSHRDRNIQYF
TRBJ2-6	NA	TRBV7-6	NA	TGTGCCAGCAGTCGCGACAGGGAGGCAGCTCTCTCTGGGGCCAACGTCCTGACTTTC	CASSRDREAALSGANVLTF
TRBJ1-2	NA	TRBV20-1	NA	TGCAGTGCTAGATACGGTTATGGCTACACCTTC	CSARYGYGYTF
TRBJ1-2	NA	TRBV7-9	NA	TGTGCCAGCAGCTTCGAACGACCTGGCTACACCTTC	CASSFERPGYTF
TRBJ1-1	TRBD1	TRBV5-1	once	TGCGCCAGCAGCTTGGGACAGGGTAGGGGAACTGAAGCTTTCTTT	CASSLGQGRGTEAFF
TRBJ2-1	TRBD2	TRBV7-2	NA	TGTGCCAGCAGCCCTCCCCCCGGGAGGGATGAGCAGTTCTTC	CASSPPPGRDEQFF
TRBJ2-2	NA	TRBV4-1	NA	TGCGCCAGCAGCCAAGGACGAACCCCACTGAACACCGGGGAGCTGTTTTTT	CASSQGRTPLNTGELFF
TRBJ1-2	TRBD1	TRBV10-3	NA	TGTGCCACCTCTGTGGGACAGGGTAATTATGGCTACACCTTC	CATSVGQGNYGYTF
TRBJ2-1	TRBD1	TRBV18	NA	TGTGCCAGCTCAGGAGGACACGGGACAGGGACCTACAATGAGCAGTTCTTC	CASSGGHGTGTYNEQFF
TRBJ2-3	NA	TRBV13	NA	TGTGCCAGCAGCCAGCGGCCGACAGATACGCAGTATTTT	CASSQRPTDTQYF
TRBJ1-2	NA	TRBV6-1	NA	TGTGCCAGCAGTGAAATTCGGCGGGTTTCTAACTATGGCTACACCTTC	CASSEIRRVSNYGYTF
TRBJ2-1	TRBD1	TRBV29-1	NA	TGCAGCGTTGAGTCCAGGGGGTACTACAATGAGCAGTTCTTC	CSVESRGYYNEQFF
TRBJ1-2	NA	TRBV7-2	NA	TGTGCCAGCAGCCCCAGATCAGGAGAGTCTAGTGGCTACACCTTC	CASSPRSGESSGYTF
TRBJ1-5	NA	TRBV7-3	NA	TGTGCCAGCAGCTTAGATATCGGTCAGCCCCAGCATTTT	CASSLDIGQPQHF
TRBJ1-1	NA	TRBV7-3	NA	TGTGCCAGCAGCGCGGACAGAGCCACTGAAGCTTTCTTT	CASSADRATEAFF
TRBJ2-1	TRBD1	TRBV19	NA	TGTGCCAGTAGTATCTTGGACAGGGCCAATGAGCAGTTCTTC	CASSILDRANEQFF
TRBJ2-2	TRBD1	TRBV24-1	NA	TGTGCCACCAGTGATCCCGGACAGGGTGGCACCGGGGAGCTGTTTTTT	CATSDPGQGGTGELFF
TRBJ2-3	NA	TRBV9	NA	TGTGCCAGCAGCGTAGTCGCGAGTACCACAGATACGCAGTATTTT	CASSVVASTTDTQYF
TRBJ1-1	NA	TRBV7-2	NA	TGTGCCAGCAGCTTAGTGGTGGGGGTAGGGACTGAAGCTTTCTTT	CASSLVVGVGTEAFF
TRBJ1-5	NA	TRBV7-2	NA	TGTGCCAGCAGCTTAAGAGGGGAGCAGCCCCAGCATTTT	CASSLRGEQPQHF
TRBJ2-7	TRBD2	TRBV6-5	NA	TGTGCCAGCATGCGGCTAGCGGGAGACGAGCAGTACTTC	CASMRLAGDEQYF
TRBJ2-1	TRBD2	TRBV29-1	once	TGCAGCGTTGAGAGCGGGAGGGCCCCTGAGCAGTTCTTC	CSVESGRAPEQFF
TRBJ1-4	NA	TRBV5-1	once	TGCGCCAGCAGCTTGGAGTCAGTTCACAATGAAAAACTGTTTTTT	CASSLESVHNEKLFF
TRBJ1-1	NA	TRBV5-1	once	TGCGCCAGCAGCTTGGGGGCAGGGGCGAACACTGAAGCTTTCTTT	CASSLGAGANTEAFF
TRBJ1-3	NA	TRBV4-1	NA	TGCGCCAGCAGCCAAGAGTGGCCGGGAGGTTGGAACACCATATATTTT	CASSQEWPGGWNTIYF
TRBJ2-6	TRBD1	TRBV2	NA	TGTGCCAGCAGTTCGGACAGGGGTGCAGGGGCCAACGTCCTGACTTTC	CASSSDRGAGANVLTF
TRBJ1-5	NA	TRBV18	NA	TGTGCCAGCTCACCAGGGTCTAGCAATCAGCCCCAGCATTTT	CASSPGSSNQPQHF
TRBJ1-4	NA	TRBV12-2	NA	TGTGCAAGTCGCCGCGTTCGAGGTGAAAAACTGTTTTTT	CASRRVRGEKLFF
TRBJ2-1	NA	TRBV7-2	NA	TGTGCCAGCAGGTGGACTACAACGAGCTCCTACAATGAGCAGTTCTTC	CASRWTTTSSYNEQFF
TRBJ2-1	TRBD1	TRBV14	NA	TGTGCCAGCAGCACGCCAAGGGACAGGTTCTACAATGAGCAGTTCTTC	CASSTPRDRFYNEQFF
TRBJ2-7	NA	TRBV5-8	NA	TGTGCCAGCAGTAAGGGGCTAGCGATCTCCTACGAGCAGTACTTC	CASSKGLAISYEQYF